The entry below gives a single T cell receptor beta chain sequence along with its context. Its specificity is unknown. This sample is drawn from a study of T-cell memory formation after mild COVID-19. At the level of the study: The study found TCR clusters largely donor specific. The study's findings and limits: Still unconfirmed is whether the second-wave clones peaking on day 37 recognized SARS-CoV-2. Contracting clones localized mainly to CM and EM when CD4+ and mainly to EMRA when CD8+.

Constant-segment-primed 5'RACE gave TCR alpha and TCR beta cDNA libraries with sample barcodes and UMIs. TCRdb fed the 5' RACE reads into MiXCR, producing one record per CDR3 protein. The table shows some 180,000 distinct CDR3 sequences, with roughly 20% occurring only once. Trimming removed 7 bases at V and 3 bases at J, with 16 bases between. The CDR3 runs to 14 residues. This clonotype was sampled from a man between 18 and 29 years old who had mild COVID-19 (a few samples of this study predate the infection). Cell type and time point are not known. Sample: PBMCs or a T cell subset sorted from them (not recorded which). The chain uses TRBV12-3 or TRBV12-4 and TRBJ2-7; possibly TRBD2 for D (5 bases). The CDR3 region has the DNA TGTGCCAGCACCTCCTCTTTCCGGGACTACGAGCAGTACTTC. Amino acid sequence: CASTSSFRDYEQYF.